These 21 T cell receptor beta chains were sequenced from one sample in a study of Ad26.COV2.S vaccination and SARS-CoV-2 variants. Generated by immunoSEQ multiplex PCR, the TCRdb table keeps only in-frame clones and is missing some. The sample records a few hundred thousand clones, about 92% being singletons. Treatment reported: over 15 received Ad26.COV2.S at low or high dose, single or two shots; roughly five received placebo; per-sample allocation not given. After the first vaccine or placebo injection, samples were drawn on day 63. Here the sequenced sample was peripheral blood, taken in a trial of Ad26.COV2.S vaccine versus placebo. These receptors were collected from a person between 18 and 65 years old who received the Ad26.COV2.S COVID-19 vaccine or a placebo.

The chain couples TRBV6-5 to TRBJ1-2; D is undetermined. The CDR3 totals 14 residues. With 0 bases removed from V and 2 bases from J, the gap between germline ends came to 7 bases. Per germline, CDR1 MNHEY and CDR2 SVGAGI. The CDR3, as DNA: TGTGCCAGCAGTTACTCGATGACAAACTATGGCTACACCTTC. Residues: CASSYSMTNYGYTF.

The V and J genes are TRBV7-8 and TRBJ2-5, with TRBD1 as a possible D gene (6 bases). V was clipped by 7 bases and J by 3 bases, with 12 bases between them. The CDR3 loop spans 13 amino acids. Germline CDR1 reads SGHVS; CDR2 reads FQNEAQ. The CDR3: CASTLRGKETQYF. In nucleotides, the CDR3 is TGTGCCAGCACTCTAAGGGGGAAAGAGACCCAGTACTTC.

This chain connects TRBV19 to TRBJ1-1; tentatively, D is TRBD1 (5 bases). Germline V gene sequence: CDR1 LNHDA, CDR2 SQIVND (reference sequence). CDR3 length: 14 residues. The V end lost 6 bases, the J end lost 5 bases, and 16 bases lay between the germline ends. This CDR3 is CASSPGSLGTEAFF. As DNA, the CDR3 is TGTGCCAGTAGCCCAGGGTCGTTGGGAACTGAAGCTTTCTTT.

The chain joins TRBV27 to TRBJ2-2, with 9 bases lining up with TRBD2. V shed 8 bases and J 5 bases; nucleotides not matched to a gene: 12. The CDR3 is 16 amino acids. Germline-derived CDR1 and CDR2 are MNHEY and SMNVEV (reference sequence). As DNA, the CDR3 is TGTGCCAGCCGAGGAGTAGCGGGAGCCGGGACCGGGGAGCTGTTTTTT. Amino acids: CASRGVAGAGTGELFF.

V and J are TRBV9 and TRBJ2-3; D not certain. Germline V gene sequence: CDR1 SGDLS, CDR2 YYNGEE. The CDR3 extends over 12 amino acids. The V gene lost 4 bases and the J gene lost 4 bases, with 7 bases spanning the gap. In nucleotides, the CDR3 is TGTGCCAGCAGCTTCAGCTCAGATACGCAGTATTTT. It encodes CASSFSSDTQYF. Variable domain in full (rest from reference TRBV9 and TRBJ2-3): DSGVTQTPKHLITATGQRVTLRCSPRSGDLSVYWYQQSLDQGLQFLIQYYNGEERAKGNILERFSAQQFPDLHSELNLSSLELGDSALYFCASSFSSDTQYFGPGTRLTVL.

This clone was detected only a few times. This chain joins TRBV9 and TRBJ1-2; no reliable D call. Germline CDR1 is SGDLS and CDR2 is YYNGEE. Trimming took off 0 bases at V and 4 bases at J, with 13 bases between the two ends. This CDR3 is 15 amino acids long. CDR3 loop: CASSVGEGSTYGYTF. The CDR3 nucleotides are TGTGCCAGCAGCGTAGGGGAGGGATCGACCTATGGCTACACCTTC.

The CDR3 loop is CASSLLPGGIADTQYF. The CDR3 DNA follows: TGTGCCAGCAGCTTACTGCCGGGGGGGATAGCAGATACGCAGTATTTT. The rearrangement uses TRBV7-6 and TRBJ2-3; 8 bases map to TRBD2. Trimming removed 2 bases from V and 4 bases from J; junction bases left unmatched: 8. This CDR3 has 16 residues. CDR1 is SGHVS, CDR2 FNYEAQ, per germline.

The chain has TRBV7-2 and TRBJ1-2; tentative D call: TRBD1 (5 bases). The CDR3 consists of 15 residues. V lost 2 bases and J 4 bases, leaving 14 bases between the germline ends. Germline-derived CDR1 and CDR2 are SGHTA and FQGNSA. This CDR3 reads CASSLYGAQGYGYTF. For the CDR3, the DNA is TGTGCCAGCAGCTTATACGGGGCGCAGGGCTATGGCTACACCTTC.

This clone turned up a few times. The rearrangement joins TRBV9 to TRBJ2-7, with D unclear. The CDR3 has 14 residues. V was shortened by 0 bases and J by 2 bases, with 9 bases between the two germline ends. Germline V gene data show CDR1 as SGDLS and CDR2 as YYNGEE. Here the CDR3 DNA reads TGTGCCAGCAGCGTAGAAGCAGGTACCTACGAGCAGTACTTC. It yields the protein CASSVEAGTYEQYF. The variable domain in full, completed from reference TRBV9 and TRBJ2-7, reads DSGVTQTPKHLITATGQRVTLRCSPRSGDLSVYWYQQSLDQGLQFLIQYYNGEERAKGNILERFSAQQFPDLHSELNLSSLELGDSALYFCASSVEAGTYEQYFGPGTRLTVT.

The J gene is TRBJ2-1, the V gene TRBV20-1; the D is unclear. This CDR3 comprises 10 residues. Germline assignment: CDR1 DFQATT and CDR2 SNEGSKA (reference sequence). The CDR3 bases are TGCAGCGGCCTGCTTGGCGAGCAGTTCTTC. It is translated as CSGLLGEQFF.

The rearrangement uses TRBV11-2 and TRBJ2-7; D remains unclear. Between the trimmed V and J ends, which lost 0 bases and 2 bases, there was a span of 11 bases. Germline assignment: CDR1 SGHAT and CDR2 FQNNGV. CDR3 length: 15 amino acids. Here the CDR3 DNA reads TGTGCCAGCAGCTTAGATCCGACACCCACCTACGAGCAGTACTTC. Its translation is CASSLDPTPTYEQYF.

The CDR3 DNA follows: TGTGCCTCCGGGGACAGGGGTGACACCGGGGAGCTGTTTTTT. Translated, it gives CASGDRGDTGELFF. This sequence joins TRBV7-9 and TRBJ2-2; 10 nucleotides match TRBD1. This CDR3 has 14 residues. Trimming removed 11 bases from V and 3 bases from J; junction bases left unmatched: 6. Germline assignment: CDR1 SEHNR and CDR2 FQNEAQ (reference sequence).

The chain uses TRBV6-2 or TRBV6-3 and TRBJ2-1, with TRBD2 as a possible D gene (7 bases). Germline CDR1 reads MNHEY; CDR2 reads SVGEGT. Trimming pared 1 base from V and 1 base from J, leaving 14 bases between. The CDR3 is made up of 17 amino acids. CDR3 protein: CASSYFGGRISYNEQFF. CDR3 bases: TGTGCCAGCAGTTACTTCGGGGGGCGTATTTCCTACAATGAGCAGTTCTTC.

This rearrangement joins TRBV5-4 to TRBJ2-6; perhaps TRBD2 as D (6 bases). V gave up 4 bases and J gave up 0 bases, with 17 bases separating them. The germline CDR1 and CDR2 sequences are SGHNT and YYREEE (reference sequence). The CDR3 covers 18 residues. The CDR3 reads CASSLGDFPYSGANVLTF. CDR3 nucleotide sequence: TGTGCCAGCAGCCTAGGGGACTTCCCATACTCTGGGGCCAACGTCCTGACTTTC.

The genes are TRBV7-9 and TRBJ2-1; no firm D call. The germline V gene encodes CDR1 SEHNR and CDR2 FQNEAQ (reference sequence). The CDR3 runs to 13 residues. Trimming left V 5 bases short and J 2 bases short, with 7 bases between. The CDR3 loop is CASSVTAYNEQFF. The DNA for the CDR3 is TGTGCCAGCAGCGTAACTGCCTACAATGAGCAGTTCTTC.

The chain couples TRBV6-5 to TRBJ1-4, with 10 bases fitting TRBD1. The germline gives CDR1 MNHEY, CDR2 SVGAGI. Trimming removed 6 bases from V and 6 bases from J; junction bases left unmatched: 1. The CDR3 runs to 13 residues. CDR3 coding DNA: TGTGCCAGCAGGGACAGGGGGGATGAAAAACTGTTTTTT. Translating it yields CASRDRGDEKLFF.

The chain combines TRBV4-3 with TRBJ2-6, with 8 bases matching TRBD2. Germline trimming cut 3 bases from V and 3 bases from J; bases unmatched to any gene: 10. Germline V gene data show CDR1 as LGHNA and CDR2 as YSLEER. CDR3 length: 18 amino acids. CDR3 loop: CASSQTTGGAGGANVLTF. The CDR3 DNA reads as TGCGCCAGCAGCCAGACTACGGGAGGGGCTGGTGGGGCCAACGTCCTGACTTTC.

The rearrangement links TRBV4-1 to TRBJ1-5; weak D call: TRBD1 (5 bases). Germline V lookup: CDR1 MGHRA, CDR2 YSYEKL. V lost 2 bases and J lost 3, with 8 bases in between. CDR3 size: 14 residues. CDR3 protein: CASSQQGSNQPQHF. The CDR3 nucleotides read TGCGCCAGCAGCCAACAGGGATCCAATCAGCCCCAGCATTTT.

The rearrangement uses TRBV5-1 and TRBJ2-1; 7 bases map to TRBD1. CDR3 size: 18 residues. Germline lookup yields CDR1 SGHRS and CDR2 YFSETQ. V lost 1 base, J lost 0 bases, and 10 bases stayed unmatched. CDR3: CASSLQRTGQSSYNEQFF. The CDR3 coding sequence is TGCGCCAGCAGCTTGCAAAGGACAGGTCAGAGCTCCTACAATGAGCAGTTCTTC.

This chain links TRBV27 with TRBJ1-6; D is unclear. CDR3 length: 14 residues. Between the trimmed V and J ends, which lost 5 bases and 4 bases, there was a span of 9 bases. Germline CDR1 and CDR2: MNHEY and SMNVEV (reference sequence). The CDR3 sequence is CASSLQHYNSPLHF. The DNA for the CDR3 is TGTGCCAGCAGTCTACAGCATTATAATTCACCCCTCCACTTT.

The genes are TRBV7-9 and TRBJ2-3, with TRBD2 matching over 12 bases. The CDR3 is 14 amino acids. Germline trimming cut 8 bases from V and 4 bases from J; bases unmatched to any gene: 4. Germline-derived CDR1 and CDR2 are SEHNR and FQNEAQ (reference sequence). The CDR3, as DNA: TGTGCCAGCCAGGCTAGCGGGGGGGCAGATACGCAGTATTTT. Encoded protein: CASQASGGADTQYF.